This T cell receptor (beta chain) originates from a study of patients and donors after allogeneic stem cell transplantation. One entry per CDR3 protein results from TCRdb running MiXCR on the RT-PCR reads. The table includes about a million distinct CDR3 sequences, roughly 17% detected once. In its sample, this clonotype was seen a few times. Germline assignment: CDR1 SGHRS and CDR2 YFSETQ. V was shortened by 4 bases and J by 1 base, with 14 bases between the two germline ends. CDR3 length: 15 residues. The J gene is TRBJ1-2, the V gene TRBV5-1; D gene unclear. This clonotype originated in a human donor who was either an allogeneic HSCT recipient or a stem cell or donor lymphocyte infusion donor (not recorded which). It is not recorded whose cells these are; they may come from a transplant donor. The sequencing sample was made of blood, either unsorted or a sorted T cell fraction (not recorded which). The CDR3 here is CASSPDRVLNYGYTF. The CDR3 coding sequence is TGCGCCAGCAGCCCCGACCGGGTACTTAACTATGGCTACACCTTC.